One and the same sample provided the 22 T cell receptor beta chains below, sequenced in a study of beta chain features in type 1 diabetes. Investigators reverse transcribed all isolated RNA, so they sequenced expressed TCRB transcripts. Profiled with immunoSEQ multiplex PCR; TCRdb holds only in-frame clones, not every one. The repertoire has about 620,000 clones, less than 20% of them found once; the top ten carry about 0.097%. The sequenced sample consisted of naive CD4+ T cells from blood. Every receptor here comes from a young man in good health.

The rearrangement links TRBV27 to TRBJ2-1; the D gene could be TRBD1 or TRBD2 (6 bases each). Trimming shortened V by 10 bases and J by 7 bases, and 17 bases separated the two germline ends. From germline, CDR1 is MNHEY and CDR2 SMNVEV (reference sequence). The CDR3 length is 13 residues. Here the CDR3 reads CATKGSGANEQFF. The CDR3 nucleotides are TGTGCCACCAAGGGGTCGGGGGCTAATGAGCAGTTCTTC.

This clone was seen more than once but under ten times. CDR3 protein: CASSPSQFSYEQYF. Here the CDR3 DNA reads TGTGCCAGCAGTCCCTCACAATTCTCCTACGAGCAGTACTTC. This chain joins TRBV28 and TRBJ2-7; unclear D gene. CDR1 is MDHEN and CDR2 is SYDVKM in the germline V gene. CDR3 length: 14 amino acids. The V and J ends lost 5 bases and 0 bases respectively, with 11 bases between them.

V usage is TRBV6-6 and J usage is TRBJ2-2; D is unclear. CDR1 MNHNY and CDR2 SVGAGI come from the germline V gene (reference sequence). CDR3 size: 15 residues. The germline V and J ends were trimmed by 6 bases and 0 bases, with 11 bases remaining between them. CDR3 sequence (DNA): TGTGCCAGCAGCCTGGGATTAACGAACACCGGGGAGCTGTTTTTT. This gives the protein CASSLGLTNTGELFF.

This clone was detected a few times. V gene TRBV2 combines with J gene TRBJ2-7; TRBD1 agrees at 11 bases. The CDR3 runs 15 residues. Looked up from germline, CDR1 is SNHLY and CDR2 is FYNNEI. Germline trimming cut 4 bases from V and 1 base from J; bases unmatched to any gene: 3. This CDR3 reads CASSVGTGGSYEQYF. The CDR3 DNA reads TGTGCCAGCAGTGTGGGGACAGGGGGATCCTACGAGCAGTACTTC.

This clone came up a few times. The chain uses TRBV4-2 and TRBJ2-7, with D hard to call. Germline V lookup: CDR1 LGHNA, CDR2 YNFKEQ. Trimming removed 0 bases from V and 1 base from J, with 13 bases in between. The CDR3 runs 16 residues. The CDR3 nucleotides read TGTGCCAGCAGCCAAGATACCGTCCGGGCGTCCTACGAGCAGTACTTC. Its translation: CASSQDTVRASYEQYF.

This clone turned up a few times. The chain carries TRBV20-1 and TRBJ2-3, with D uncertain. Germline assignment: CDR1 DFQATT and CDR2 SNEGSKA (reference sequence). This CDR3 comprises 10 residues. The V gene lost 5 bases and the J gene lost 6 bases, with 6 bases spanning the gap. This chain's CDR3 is CSAVGDTQYF. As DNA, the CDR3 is TGCAGTGCTGTAGGGGATACGCAGTATTTT.

The CDR3 DNA is TGTGCCAGCTCACGAGGGGACAGTAGCAATCAGCCCCAGCATTTT. Translation gives CASSRGDSSNQPQHF. The chain employs TRBV18 and TRBJ1-5; TRBD1 aligns across 7 bases. The trim removed 4 bases at V and 0 bases at J, leaving 3 bases unmatched. The CDR3 runs to 15 residues. Germline V gene data show CDR1 as KGHSH and CDR2 as LQKENI.

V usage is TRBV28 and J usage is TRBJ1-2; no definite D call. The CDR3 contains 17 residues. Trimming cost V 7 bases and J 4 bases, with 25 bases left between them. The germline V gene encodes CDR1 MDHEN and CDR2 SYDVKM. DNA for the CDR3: TGTGCCAGCATAGGCGCTTCCTTGGGCAGACCGATCTATGGCTACACCTTC. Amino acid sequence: CASIGASLGRPIYGYTF.

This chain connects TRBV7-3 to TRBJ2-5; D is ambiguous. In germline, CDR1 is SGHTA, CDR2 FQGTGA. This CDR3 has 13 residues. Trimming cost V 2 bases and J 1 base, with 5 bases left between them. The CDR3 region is CASSLAAQETQYF. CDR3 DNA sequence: TGTGCCAGCAGCTTAGCGGCCCAAGAGACCCAGTACTTC.

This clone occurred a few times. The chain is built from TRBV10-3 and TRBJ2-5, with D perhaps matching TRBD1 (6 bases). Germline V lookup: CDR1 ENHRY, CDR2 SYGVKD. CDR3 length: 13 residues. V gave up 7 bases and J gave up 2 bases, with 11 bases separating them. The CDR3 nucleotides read TGTGCCATCACGGGGACACTACAAGAGACCCAGTACTTC. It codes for CAITGTLQETQYF.

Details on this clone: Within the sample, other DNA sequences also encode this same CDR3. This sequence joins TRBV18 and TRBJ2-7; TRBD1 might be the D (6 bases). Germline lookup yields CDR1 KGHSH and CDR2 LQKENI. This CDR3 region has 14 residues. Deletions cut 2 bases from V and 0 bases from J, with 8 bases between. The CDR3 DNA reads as TGTGCCAGCTCACCAGACAGGAGCTCCTACGAGCAGTACTTC. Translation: CASSPDRSSYEQYF.

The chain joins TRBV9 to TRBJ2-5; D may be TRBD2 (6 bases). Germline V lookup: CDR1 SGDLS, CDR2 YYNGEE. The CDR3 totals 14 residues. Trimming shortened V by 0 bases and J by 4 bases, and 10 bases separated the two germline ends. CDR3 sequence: CASSVGISGETQYF. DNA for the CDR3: TGTGCCAGCAGCGTAGGAATTAGCGGAGAGACCCAGTACTTC.

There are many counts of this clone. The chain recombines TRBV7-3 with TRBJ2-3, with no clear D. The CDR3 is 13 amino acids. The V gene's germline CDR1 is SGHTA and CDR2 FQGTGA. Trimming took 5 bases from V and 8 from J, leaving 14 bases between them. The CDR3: CASSHAPKGTQYF. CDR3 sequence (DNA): TGTGCCAGCAGCCATGCTCCCAAGGGTACGCAGTATTTT.

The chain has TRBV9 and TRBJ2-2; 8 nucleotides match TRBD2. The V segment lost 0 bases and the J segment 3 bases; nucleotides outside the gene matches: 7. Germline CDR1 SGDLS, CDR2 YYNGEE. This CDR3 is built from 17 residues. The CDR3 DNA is TGTGCCAGCAGCGTAGTGGGCGCGGGGGGTTACACCGGGGAGCTGTTTTTT. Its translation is CASSVVGAGGYTGELFF.

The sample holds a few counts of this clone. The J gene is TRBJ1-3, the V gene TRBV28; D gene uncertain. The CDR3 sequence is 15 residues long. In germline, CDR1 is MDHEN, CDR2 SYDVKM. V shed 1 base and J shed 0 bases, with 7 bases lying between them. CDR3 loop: CASSLLRGSGNTIYF. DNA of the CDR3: TGTGCCAGCAGTTTATTGCGGGGCTCTGGAAACACCATATATTTT. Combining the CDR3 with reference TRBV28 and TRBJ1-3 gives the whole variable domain DVKVTQSSRYLVKRTGEKVFLECVQDMDHENMFWYRQDPGLGLRLIYFSYDVKMKEKGDIPEGYSVSREKKERFSLILESASTNQTSMYLCASSLLRGSGNTIYFGEGSWLTVV.

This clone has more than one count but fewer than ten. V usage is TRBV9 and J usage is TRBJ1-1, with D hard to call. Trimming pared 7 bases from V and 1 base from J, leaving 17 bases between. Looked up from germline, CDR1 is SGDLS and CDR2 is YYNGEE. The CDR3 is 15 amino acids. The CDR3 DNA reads TGTGCCAGCGCCCGTGGGGTCCTAGGGAACACTGAAGCTTTCTTT. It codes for CASARGVLGNTEAFF.

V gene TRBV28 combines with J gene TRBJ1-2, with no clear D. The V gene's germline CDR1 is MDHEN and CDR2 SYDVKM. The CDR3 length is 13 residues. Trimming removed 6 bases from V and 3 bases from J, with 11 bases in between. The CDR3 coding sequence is TGTGCCAGCAGCGTAACGACTGACTATGGCTACACCTTC. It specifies CASSVTTDYGYTF.

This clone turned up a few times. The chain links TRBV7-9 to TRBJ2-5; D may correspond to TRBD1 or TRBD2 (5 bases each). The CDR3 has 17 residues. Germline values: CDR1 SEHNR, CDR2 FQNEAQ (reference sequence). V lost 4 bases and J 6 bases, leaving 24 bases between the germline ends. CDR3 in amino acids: CASSSTPGPSLGKTQYF. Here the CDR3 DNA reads TGTGCCAGCAGCTCCACCCCGGGACCTTCGCTAGGAAAGACCCAGTACTTC.

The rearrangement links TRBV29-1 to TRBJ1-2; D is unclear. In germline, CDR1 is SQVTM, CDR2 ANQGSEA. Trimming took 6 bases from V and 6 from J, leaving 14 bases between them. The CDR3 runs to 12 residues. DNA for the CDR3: TGCAGCGTCATGAAGGCCCCTCATGGCTACACCTTC. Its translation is CSVMKAPHGYTF.

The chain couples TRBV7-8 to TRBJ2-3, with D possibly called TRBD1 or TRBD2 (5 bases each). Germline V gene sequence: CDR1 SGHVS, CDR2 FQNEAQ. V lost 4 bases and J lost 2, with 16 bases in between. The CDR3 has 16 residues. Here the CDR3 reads CASSSWDGPNTDTQYF. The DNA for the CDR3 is TGTGCCAGCAGCTCTTGGGACGGACCTAACACAGATACGCAGTATTTT.

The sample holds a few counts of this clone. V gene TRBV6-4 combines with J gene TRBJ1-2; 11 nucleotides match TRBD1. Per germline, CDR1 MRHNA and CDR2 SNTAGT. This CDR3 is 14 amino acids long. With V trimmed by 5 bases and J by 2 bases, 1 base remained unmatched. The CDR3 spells CASSRDRGNYGYTF. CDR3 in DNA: TGTGCCAGCAGTCGGGACAGGGGGAACTATGGCTACACCTTC.

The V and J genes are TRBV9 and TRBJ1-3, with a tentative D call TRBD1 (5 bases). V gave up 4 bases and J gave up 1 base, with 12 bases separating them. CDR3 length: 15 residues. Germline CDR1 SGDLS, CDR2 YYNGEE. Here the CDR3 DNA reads TGTGCCAGCAGCAGGAGGGGTACTTCTGGAAACACCATATATTTT. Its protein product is CASSRRGTSGNTIYF.